This T cell receptor beta chain was sequenced in a study of T cells in Graves' hyperthyroidism and ophthalmopathy. The overall study: Peripheral blood was collected at initial diagnosis, before any treatment. Findings and caveats of the study: Model-based prediction identified ophthalmopathy a median 6.5 months prior to its onset.

Germline V CDR1 and CDR2: SGHTS, YDEGEE. V was clipped by 3 bases and J by 2 bases, with 13 bases between them. The CDR3 runs 15 residues. This clonotype came up a few times. Its matching antigen is unknown. Those with hyperthyroidism were 18 to 65 years old, newly diagnosed, and ill for under 2 months. TCR beta CDR3 regions were amplified from RNA transcripts. The TCR CDR3 first-round RT-PCR relied on the HTBI primer set. A single record per CDR3 protein comes from TCRdb applying MiXCR to the multiplex PCR reads. Of under 400,000 distinct CDR3 sequences detected, 15% to 19% appear once; the ten largest clones hold about 27%.

Material: blood. The TCR comes from a woman under 30 with Graves' hyperthyroidism that later progressed to Graves' ophthalmopathy. This chain connects TRBV5-8 to TRBJ2-3; D may match TRBD1 or TRBD2 (5 bases each). DNA for the CDR3: TGTGCCAGCAGCTATGGACACGGGGCCACAGATACGCAGTATTTT. Translation gives CASSYGHGATDTQYF.